Listed below are T cell receptor beta chains from one sample, sequenced in a study of CD8+CD57+ T cells in acquired aplastic anemia. MiXCR, applied by TCRdb to the reads, yields one record per CDR3 protein. The table lists 95,000 to 150,000 distinct CDR3 sequences, about two fifths of them singletons. Sequenced sample: sorted CD4+, CD8+, or CD8+CD57+ T cells (not recorded which) from PBMCs. Every receptor here comes from a human donor with aplastic anemia. Each CDR3 is given with its conserved first and last residue. D genes are given only for firm matches. Where a row states a size, it is once, few, many or the class of an expanded clone; other rows omit it.

v_call	d_call	cdr3_length	j_call	clone_size	cdr3_aa	cdr3_nt
TRBV11-1	-	16	TRBJ1-3	many	CASSRNRRSSGNTIYF	TGTGCCAGCAGTCGGAACCGACGGTCCTCTGGAAACACCATATATTTT
TRBV10-3	-	14	TRBJ1-1	many	CAISESQGDTEAFF	TGTGCCATCAGTGAGTCACAGGGAGACACTGAAGCTTTCTTT
TRBV14	-	13	TRBJ1-1	-	CAGSREDMRTAFF	TGTGCCGGCAGCAGAGAGGACATGAGGACAGCTTTCTTT
TRBV10-3	-	14	TRBJ2-3	-	CAISESMSLDTQYF	TGTGCCATCAGTGAGTCGATGTCACTAGATACGCAGTATTTT
TRBV19	TRBD2	14	TRBJ2-7	many	CASSRASGPYEQYF	TGTGCCAGTAGTCGTGCTAGCGGCCCCTACGAGCAGTACTTC
TRBV7-9	-	16	TRBJ2-1	many	CASSLIGALAYNEQFF	TGTGCCAGCAGCTTAATAGGGGCGCTTGCCTACAATGAGCAGTTCTTC
TRBV15	-	15	TRBJ2-3	-	CATSRDLGSTDTQYF	TGTGCCACCAGCAGAGATCTAGGTAGCACAGATACGCAGTATTTT
TRBV18	TRBD1	14	TRBJ1-2	many	CASSPQGVNYGYTF	TGTGCCAGCTCACCCCAGGGGGTTAACTATGGCTACACCTTC
TRBV19	-	13	TRBJ1-2	many	CASMGGSKDGYTF	TGTGCCAGTATGGGAGGGAGTAAAGATGGCTACACCTTC
TRBV19	-	15	TRBJ1-4	many	CASRGQSGTNEKLFF	TGTGCCAGTCGGGGGCAGTCCGGGACTAATGAAAAACTGTTTTTT
TRBV19	TRBD2	15	TRBJ2-5	many	CASSIGGGRVETQYF	TGTGCCAGTAGTATAGGGGGGGGAAGGGTAGAGACCCAGTACTTC
TRBV9	TRBD1	14	TRBJ2-3	many	CASSVTGGADTQYF	TGTGCCAGCAGCGTGACAGGGGGCGCAGATACGCAGTATTTT
TRBV4-2	TRBD1	15	TRBJ1-5	-	CASSPSGGGNRPQHF	TGTGCCAGCAGCCCCTCAGGGGGCGGCAATCGGCCCCAGCATTTT
TRBV14	TRBD2	17	TRBJ2-5	many	CASSLRTSGGSQETQYF	TGTGCCAGCAGCCTTAGGACTAGCGGGGGCTCCCAAGAGACCCAGTACTTC
TRBV5-1	TRBD2	15	TRBJ2-3	few	CASRSGGARTDTQYF	TGCGCCAGCAGATCCGGGGGGGCCCGCACAGATACGCAGTATTTT